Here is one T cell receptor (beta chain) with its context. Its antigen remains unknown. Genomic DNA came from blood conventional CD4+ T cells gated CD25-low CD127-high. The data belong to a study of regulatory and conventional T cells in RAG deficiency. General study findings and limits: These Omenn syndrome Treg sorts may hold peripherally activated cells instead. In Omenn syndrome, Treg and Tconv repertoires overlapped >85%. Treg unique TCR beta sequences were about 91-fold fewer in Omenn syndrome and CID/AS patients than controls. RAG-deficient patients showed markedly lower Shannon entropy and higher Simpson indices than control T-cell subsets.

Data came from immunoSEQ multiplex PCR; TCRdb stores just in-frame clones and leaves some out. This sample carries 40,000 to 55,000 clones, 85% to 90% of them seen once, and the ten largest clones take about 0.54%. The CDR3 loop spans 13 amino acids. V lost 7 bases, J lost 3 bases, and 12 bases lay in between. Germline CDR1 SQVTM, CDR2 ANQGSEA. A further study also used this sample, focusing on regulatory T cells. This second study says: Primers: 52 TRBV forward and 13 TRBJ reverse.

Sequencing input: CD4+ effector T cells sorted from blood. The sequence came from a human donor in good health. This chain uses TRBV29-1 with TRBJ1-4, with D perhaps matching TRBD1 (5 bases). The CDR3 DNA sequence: TGCAGCGGCGGGACGGGGCCTAATGAAAAACTGTTTTTT. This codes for CSGGTGPNEKLFF.